The clone carrying this T cell receptor (beta chain) was picked up a small number of times. The data were obtained in a study of blood T cells in healthy people across ages. This CDR3 is 15 amino acids long. Trimming removed 5 bases at V and 1 base at J, with 12 bases between. The germline V gene encodes CDR1 SEHNR and CDR2 FQNEAQ (reference sequence). The use of a sample-barcoded 5' primer and a J-beta primer mix characterized a second PCR of about 7 to 12 cycles. Each cDNA molecule was tagged by a template-switch adaptor that had 12 random nucleotides. TCRdb ran MiXCR on the 5' RACE reads and lists one entry per CDR3 protein. The sample gives 750,000 or so distinct CDR3 sequences, 20% to 25% of which show up once; just under 9.5% is in the top ten. Extraction of total RNA produced a minimum of 6 micrograms from each sample. The same data also went into a second study, on T cells of mothers and their children. That source notes: In this cohort, donors were a few healthy Caucasian mothers plus their six children.

The chain uses TRBV7-9 and TRBJ1-5, with D tentatively TRBD1 (5 bases). The receptor comes from a boy between 10 and 17 years old in good health. Source material: blood. CDR3 protein: CASSRGEVSNQPQHF. CDR3 sequence (DNA): TGTGCCAGCAGCCGAGGGGAGGTCAGCAATCAGCCCCAGCATTTT.